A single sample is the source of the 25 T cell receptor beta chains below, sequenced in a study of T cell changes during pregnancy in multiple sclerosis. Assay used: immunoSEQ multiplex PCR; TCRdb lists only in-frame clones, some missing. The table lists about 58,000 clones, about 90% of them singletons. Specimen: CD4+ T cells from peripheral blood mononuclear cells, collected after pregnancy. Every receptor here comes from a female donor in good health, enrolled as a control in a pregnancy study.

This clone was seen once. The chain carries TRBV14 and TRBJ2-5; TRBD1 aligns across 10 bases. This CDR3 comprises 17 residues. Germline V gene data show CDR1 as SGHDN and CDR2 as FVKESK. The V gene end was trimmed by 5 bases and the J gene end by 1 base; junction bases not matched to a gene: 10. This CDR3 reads CASSSYTGTGVQETQYF. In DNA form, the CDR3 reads TGTGCCAGCAGCTCCTACACCGGGACAGGGGTCCAAGAGACCCAGTACTTC.

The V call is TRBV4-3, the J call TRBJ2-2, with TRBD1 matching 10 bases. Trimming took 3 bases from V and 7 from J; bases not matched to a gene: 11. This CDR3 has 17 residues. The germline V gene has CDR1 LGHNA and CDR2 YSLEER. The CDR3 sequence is CASSQRPGQGLVGELFF. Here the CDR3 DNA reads TGCGCCAGCAGCCAGAGACCGGGACAGGGGTTGGTCGGGGAGCTGTTTTTT.

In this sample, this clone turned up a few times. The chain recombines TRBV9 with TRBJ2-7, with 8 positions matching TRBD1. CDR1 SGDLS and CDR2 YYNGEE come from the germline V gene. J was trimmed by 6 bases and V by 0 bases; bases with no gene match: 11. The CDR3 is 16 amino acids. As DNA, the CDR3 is TGTGCCAGCAGCGTAGATGTAGGACAGGGTAGTCGCGAGCAGTACTTC. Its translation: CASSVDVGQGSREQYF.

The CDR3 nucleotides read TGTGCCAGCAGCAGCACGACAGGGCCAGCTTTCTTT. This encodes CASSSTTGPAFF. The chain combines TRBV7-6 with TRBJ1-1, with 7 nucleotides matching TRBD1. J lost 10 bases, V lost 5 bases, and 7 bases had no gene match. The CDR3 covers 12 residues. Germline V gene lookup returns CDR1 SGHVS and CDR2 FNYEAQ.

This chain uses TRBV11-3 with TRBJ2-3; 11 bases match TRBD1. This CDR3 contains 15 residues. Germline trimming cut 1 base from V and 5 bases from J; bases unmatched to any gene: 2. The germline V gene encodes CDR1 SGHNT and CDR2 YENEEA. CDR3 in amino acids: CASSLGTGGQDTQYF. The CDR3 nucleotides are TGTGCCAGCAGCTTAGGGACAGGGGGCCAAGATACGCAGTATTTT.

CDR3 protein: CAISGPVGLADTDTQYF. CDR3 nucleotide sequence: TGTGCCATCAGTGGGCCGGTTGGACTAGCGGACACAGATACGCAGTATTTT. This rearrangement joins TRBV10-3 to TRBJ2-3, with TRBD2 matching 10 bases. J lost 2 bases, V lost 4 bases, and 9 bases had no gene match. CDR1 is ENHRY, CDR2 SYGVKD, per germline. This CDR3 has 17 amino acids.

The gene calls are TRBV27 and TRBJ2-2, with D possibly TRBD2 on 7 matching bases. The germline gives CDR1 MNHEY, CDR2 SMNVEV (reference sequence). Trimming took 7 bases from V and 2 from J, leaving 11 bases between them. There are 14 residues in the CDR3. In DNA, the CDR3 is TGTGCCAGCAAGCGGGACACAAACACCGGGGAGCTGTTTTTT. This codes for CASKRDTNTGELFF.

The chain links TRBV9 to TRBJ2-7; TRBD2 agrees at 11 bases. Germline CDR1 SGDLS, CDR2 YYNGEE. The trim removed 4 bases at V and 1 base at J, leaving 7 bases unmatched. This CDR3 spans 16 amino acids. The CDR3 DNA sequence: TGTGCCAGCAGCTCCGGCGTAGCGGGGGGGTCCTACGAGCAGTACTTC. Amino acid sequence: CASSSGVAGGSYEQYF.

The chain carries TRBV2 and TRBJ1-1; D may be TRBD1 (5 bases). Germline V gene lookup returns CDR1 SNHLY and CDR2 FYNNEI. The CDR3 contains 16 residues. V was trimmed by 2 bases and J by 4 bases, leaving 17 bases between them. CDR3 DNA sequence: TGTGCCAGCAGTGAATTGGCAGCCAGGCAGGGCACTGAAGCTTTCTTT. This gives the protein CASSELAARQGTEAFF.

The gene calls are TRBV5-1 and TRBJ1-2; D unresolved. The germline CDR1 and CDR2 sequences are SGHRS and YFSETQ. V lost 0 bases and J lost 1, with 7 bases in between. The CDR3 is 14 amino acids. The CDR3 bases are TGCGCCAGCAGCTTGGCCGTCAGTAACTATGGCTACACCTTC. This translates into CASSLAVSNYGYTF.

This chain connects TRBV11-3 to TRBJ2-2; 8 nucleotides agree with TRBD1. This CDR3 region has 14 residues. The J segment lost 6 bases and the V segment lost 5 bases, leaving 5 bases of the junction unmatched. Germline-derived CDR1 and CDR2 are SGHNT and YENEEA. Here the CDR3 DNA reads TGTGCCAGCAGCGCGGACAGGGAGGCCGGGGAGCTGTTTTTT. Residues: CASSADREAGELFF.

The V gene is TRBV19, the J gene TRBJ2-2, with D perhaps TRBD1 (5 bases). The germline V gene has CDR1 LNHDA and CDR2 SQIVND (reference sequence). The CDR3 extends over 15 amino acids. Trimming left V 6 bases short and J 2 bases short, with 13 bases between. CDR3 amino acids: CASSRGHANTGELFF. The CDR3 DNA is TGTGCCAGTAGCCGCGGACACGCTAACACCGGGGAGCTGTTTTTT.

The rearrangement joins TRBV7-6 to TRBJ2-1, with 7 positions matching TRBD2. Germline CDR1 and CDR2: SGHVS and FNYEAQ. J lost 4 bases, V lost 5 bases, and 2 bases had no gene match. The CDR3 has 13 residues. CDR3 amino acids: CASSPGGYNEQFF. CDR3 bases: TGTGCCAGCAGCCCCGGGGGGTACAATGAGCAGTTCTTC.

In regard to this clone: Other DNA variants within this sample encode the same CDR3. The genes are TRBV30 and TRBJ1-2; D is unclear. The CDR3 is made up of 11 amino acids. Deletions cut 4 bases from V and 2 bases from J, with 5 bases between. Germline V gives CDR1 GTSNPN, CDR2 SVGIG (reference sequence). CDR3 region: CAWTENYGYTF. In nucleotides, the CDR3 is TGTGCCTGGACCGAGAACTATGGCTACACCTTC.

CDR3 in DNA: TGTGCCAGCAGTGACGCTGGAGGGGGCAACTATGGCTACACCTTC. Translation: CASSDAGGGNYGYTF. The gene calls are TRBV25-1 and TRBJ1-2, with TRBD1 matching over 7 bases. The CDR3 runs 15 residues. J gave up 2 bases and V 3 bases, and 6 bases lay outside the gene matches. The germline V gene encodes CDR1 MGHDK and CDR2 SYGVNS.

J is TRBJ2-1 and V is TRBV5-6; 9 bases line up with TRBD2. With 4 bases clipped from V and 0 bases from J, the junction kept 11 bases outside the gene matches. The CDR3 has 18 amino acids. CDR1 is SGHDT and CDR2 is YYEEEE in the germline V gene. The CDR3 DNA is TGTGCCAGCAGCCCCCGCCTAGCGGGGCTATACTCCTACAATGAGCAGTTCTTC. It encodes CASSPRLAGLYSYNEQFF. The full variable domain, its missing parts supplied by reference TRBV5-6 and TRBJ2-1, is DAGVTQSPTHLIKTRGQQVTLRCSPKSGHDTVSWYQQALGQGPQFIFQYYEEEERQRGNFPDRFSGHQFPNYSSELNVNALLLGDSALYLCASSPRLAGLYSYNEQFFGPGTRLTVL.

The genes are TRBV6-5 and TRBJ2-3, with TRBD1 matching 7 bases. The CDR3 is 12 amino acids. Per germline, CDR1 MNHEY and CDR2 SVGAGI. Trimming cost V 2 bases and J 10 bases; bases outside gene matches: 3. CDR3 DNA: TGTGCCAGCAGTTACGGGGACAGTTCGCAGTATTTT. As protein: CASSYGDSSQYF.

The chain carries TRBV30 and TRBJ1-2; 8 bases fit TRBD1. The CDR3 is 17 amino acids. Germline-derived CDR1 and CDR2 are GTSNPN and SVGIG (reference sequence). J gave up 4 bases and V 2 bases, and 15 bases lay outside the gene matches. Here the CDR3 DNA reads TGTGCCTGGAGTACCACAGGGGGAAGGATGGGAATCTATGGCTACACCTTC. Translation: CAWSTTGGRMGIYGYTF.

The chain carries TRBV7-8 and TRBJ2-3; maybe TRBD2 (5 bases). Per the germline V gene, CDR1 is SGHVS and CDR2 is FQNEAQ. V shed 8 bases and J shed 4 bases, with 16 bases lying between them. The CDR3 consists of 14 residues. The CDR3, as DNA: TGTGCCAGCCTCAACCTTCTGAGGGCAGATACGCAGTATTTT. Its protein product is CASLNLLRADTQYF.

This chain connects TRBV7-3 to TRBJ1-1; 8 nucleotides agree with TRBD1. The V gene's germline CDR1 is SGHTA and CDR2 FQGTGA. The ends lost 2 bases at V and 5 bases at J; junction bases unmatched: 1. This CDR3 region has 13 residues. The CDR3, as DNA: TGTGCCAGCAGCTTAGGACAGGGAACTGAAGCTTTCTTT. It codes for CASSLGQGTEAFF.

In DNA form, the CDR3 reads TGTGCCAGCTCACCGCTGACTAGCGGGGGAACCTACGAGCAGTACTTC. It is translated as CASSPLTSGGTYEQYF. The chain carries TRBV18 and TRBJ2-7, with TRBD2 matching over 12 bases. The J segment lost 2 bases and the V segment lost 3 bases, leaving 5 bases of the junction unmatched. CDR1 and CDR2 (germline): KGHSH, LQKENI. The CDR3 is made up of 16 amino acids.

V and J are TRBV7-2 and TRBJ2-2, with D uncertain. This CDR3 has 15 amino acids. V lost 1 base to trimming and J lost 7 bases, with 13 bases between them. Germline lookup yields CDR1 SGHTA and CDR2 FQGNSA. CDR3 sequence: CASSLGVNSGGELFF. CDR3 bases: TGTGCCAGCAGCTTAGGGGTCAATTCGGGCGGGGAGCTGTTTTTT.

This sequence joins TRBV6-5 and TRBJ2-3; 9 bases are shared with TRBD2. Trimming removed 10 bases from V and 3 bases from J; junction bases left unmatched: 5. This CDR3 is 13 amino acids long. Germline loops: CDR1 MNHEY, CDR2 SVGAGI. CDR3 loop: CATRLAVTDTQYF. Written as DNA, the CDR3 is TGTGCCACCAGACTAGCGGTAACAGATACGCAGTATTTT.

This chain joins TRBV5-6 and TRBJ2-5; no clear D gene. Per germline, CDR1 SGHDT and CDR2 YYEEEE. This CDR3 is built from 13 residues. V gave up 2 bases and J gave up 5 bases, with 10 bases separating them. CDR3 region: CASSFRQAETQYF. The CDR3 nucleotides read TGTGCCAGCAGCTTTCGTCAGGCCGAGACCCAGTACTTC.

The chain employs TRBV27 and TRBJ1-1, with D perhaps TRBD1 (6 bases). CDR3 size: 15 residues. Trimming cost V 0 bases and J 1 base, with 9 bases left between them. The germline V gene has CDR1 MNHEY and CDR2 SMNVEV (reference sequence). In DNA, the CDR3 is TGTGCCAGCAGTTTATCCGGGACAACGAACACTGAAGCTTTCTTT. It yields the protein CASSLSGTTNTEAFF.